The subject of this entry is one T cell receptor beta chain. These data originate in a study of blood T cell repertoires in COVID-19. The wider study: Italy, Spain and the United States were the sources of the convalescent and acute COVID-19 samples. PBMCs, B-cell-depleted T cells, or T cells provided the cDNA or gDNA that made up the material.

Enrollees, roughly 18 to 89 years old, lived in about two dozen US areas. CDR1 is SGHVS and CDR2 is FNYEAQ in the germline V gene. There are 15 residues in the CDR3. V lost 4 bases and J lost 4; bases outside the gene matches: 6. Assay: immunoSEQ multiplex PCR; the TCRdb copy retains only in-frame clones and omits some. The sample yields around 200,000 clones, about 84% seen once. The chain carries TRBV7-6 and TRBJ2-1, with 8 bases identical to TRBD2. Input material: PBMCs or T cells enriched from blood (not recorded which). This clonotype was obtained from a man aged 35-49 years with acute COVID-19. This CDR3 is CASSSALAGYNEQFF. CDR3 nucleotides: TGTGCCAGCAGCTCCGCCTTAGCGGGGTACAATGAGCAGTTCTTC. The full variable domain, completed using reference TRBV7-6 and TRBJ2-1, is GAGVSQSPRYKVTKRGQDVALRCDPISGHVSLYWYRQALGQGPEFLTYFNYEAQQDKSGLPNDRFSAERPEGSISTLTIQRTEQRDSAMYRCASSSALAGYNEQFFGPGTRLTVL.